The 15 T cell receptor beta chains in this list originate from one sample, sequenced in a study of tumor-infiltrating lymphocytes in primary liver carcinoma. Unsorted bulk tissue, roughly 19-34 mg of it, served as the source for co-extraction of RNA and DNA. TCR beta cDNA was reverse-transcribed from around 0.55 ug of total RNA. The reaction used a constant-region primer and ProtoScript II reverse transcriptase. ARM-PCR, slightly modified, supplied the TCR beta libraries through three nested multiplex PCR rounds. The first two PCR rounds used TRBV1-TRBV30 primers with a Cbeta primer, approximately 9 cycles each. MiXCR, run by TCRdb on the multiplex PCR reads, gives a single entry per CDR3 protein. The data show 95,000 to 150,000 distinct CDR3 sequences, under 65% seen once. Sequencing was done on a sample of liver tumor tissue from sampling region 3. Subset specified: tumor region T3, left-lateral pole. The receptors originated from a woman aged 55-75 years with primary liver carcinoma and hepatitis B virus infection.

As concerns this clonotype: A read error may produce the germline difference seen at one junction end. This chain links TRBV5-1 with TRBJ2-2; TRBD2 agrees at 14 bases. The germline V gene has CDR1 SGHRS and CDR2 YFSETQ. The CDR3 is 17 amino acids. CDR3 amino acids: CASSPGTSGSTTEELFF. DNA of the CDR3: TGCGCCAGCAGCCCCGGGACTAGCGGGAGTACCACCGAGGAGCTGTTTTTT.

The chain is built from TRBV7-9 and TRBJ2-2, with 11 bases identical to TRBD2. V gave up 6 bases and J gave up 4 bases; unmatched junction bases: 13. This CDR3 has 18 amino acids. The V gene's germline CDR1 is SEHNR and CDR2 FQNEAQ (reference sequence). CDR3 in DNA: TGTGCCAGCAGACCCGGGGGAACTAGCGGGAGACGCACCGGGGAGCTGTTTTTT. Amino acid sequence: CASRPGGTSGRRTGELFF.

As for this clonotype: This clone may be a read error of a much larger clone one base away. The chain recombines TRBV10-3 with TRBJ1-4; tentatively, D is TRBD1 (5 bases). The CDR3 sequence is 13 residues long. V gave up 7 bases and J gave up 8 bases, with 14 bases separating them. Germline V gene lookup returns CDR1 ENHRY and CDR2 SYGVKD. The CDR3 sequence is CAINRGRDEKLFF. The CDR3 DNA is TGTGCCATCAACCGGGGCAGGGACGAAAAACTGTTTTTT.

The chain carries TRBV18 and TRBJ1-6; D is unresolved. Per germline, CDR1 KGHSH and CDR2 LQKENI. The CDR3 covers 15 residues. Trimming pared 7 bases from V and 10 bases from J, leaving 20 bases between. CDR3 sequence reads: CASFRVANPDSPLHF. In DNA, the CDR3 is TGTGCCAGCTTTCGGGTGGCAAATCCAGACTCACCCCTCCACTTT.

This clonotype has ten or more counts. The J gene is TRBJ1-6, the V gene TRBV6-1; D remains unclear. Per the germline V gene, CDR1 is MNHNS and CDR2 is SASEGT. V shed 1 base and J shed 6 bases, with 13 bases lying between them. The CDR3 has 16 residues. CDR3 region: CASSEGSSGGNSPLHF. CDR3 DNA sequence: TGTGCCAGCAGTGAAGGATCGTCAGGAGGTAATTCACCCCTCCACTTT.

Comment on this clonotype: The final CDR3 position lacks the conserved phenylalanine or tryptophan, pointing to a likely read error. The chain uses TRBV6-6 and TRBJ2-7; D tentatively reads TRBD1 or TRBD2 (7 bases each). The CDR3 totals 14 residues. Germline V CDR1 and CDR2: MNHNY, SVGAGI (reference sequence). V lost 10 bases to trimming and J lost 10 bases, with 26 bases between them. For the CDR3, the DNA is TGTGCCACCTACCTAGGGGGCTCTCGGGGGGAACAGTACATC. Translation gives CATYLGGSRGEQYI.

On this clonotype: One end of the junction fails to match germline, which may point to a read error. The gene calls are TRBV6-2 or TRBV6-3 and TRBJ2-1, with 8 bases fitting TRBD1. CDR1 and CDR2 (germline): MNHEY, SVGEGT. The CDR3 runs to 16 residues. DNA of the CDR3: TGTGCCAGCAGTTACTCGATGTTGACAGGGGATAACGAGCAGTTATTC. Protein product: CASSYSMLTGDNEQLF.

Regarding this clonotype: The junction differs from germline at one of its ends, possibly a read error. J is TRBJ2-5 and V is TRBV11-2, with D possibly matching TRBD1 (7 bases). This CDR3 region has 14 residues. The germline V gene has CDR1 SGHAT and CDR2 FQNNGV. The CDR3 region has the DNA TGTGCCAGCAACTCAGGGGGGAAAAAAGAGACCCAGTGCTTC. Translation: CASNSGGKKETQCF.

The chain is built from TRBV7-3 and TRBJ2-5; TRBD2 agrees at 10 bases. The CDR3 consists of 19 residues. Per the germline V gene, CDR1 is SGHTA and CDR2 is FQGTGA. V lost 0 bases, J lost 5 bases, and 15 bases stayed unmatched. The CDR3 sequence is CASSLTGSVLAGAQETQYF. The CDR3 region has the DNA TGTGCCAGCAGCTTAACGGGGAGTGTGCTAGCGGGAGCCCAGGAGACCCAGTACTTC.

Details on this clonotype: At one boundary the junction diverges from the germline segment, which might be a read error. The rearrangement joins TRBV10-3 to TRBJ1-2; TRBD1 aligns across 10 bases. The CDR3 is made up of 18 amino acids. In germline, CDR1 is ENHRY, CDR2 SYGVKD. DNA of the CDR3: TGTGCCTTCAGTGACCCCGTCACGGGACAGGGGACTAACTATGGCTACACCTTC. Translating gives CAFSDPVTGQGTNYGYTF.

The chain links TRBV11-2 to TRBJ2-1; 12 nucleotides line up with TRBD2. Germline loops: CDR1 SGHAT, CDR2 FQNNGV. Trimming at V came to 11 bases and at J to 10 bases, leaving 9 bases not matched to a gene. The CDR3 extends over 13 amino acids. This CDR3 is CADNWTSGAEQFF. CDR3 DNA: TGTGCCGACAACTGGACTAGCGGGGCAGAGCAGTTCTTC.

As regards this clonotype: The junction and the germline gene differ at one end; a read error may be behind it. The V gene is TRBV11-3, the J gene TRBJ2-5; weak D call: TRBD2 (6 bases). Looked up from germline, CDR1 is SGHNT and CDR2 is YENEEA. The CDR3 covers 15 residues. CDR3 region: CASNQTQQGGETQYF. The CDR3 nucleotides read TGTGCCAGCAACCAGACCCAGCAGGGCGGGGAGACTCAGTACTTC.

V is TRBV28 and J is TRBJ1-5; TRBD1 matches 9 bases. The germline V gene encodes CDR1 MDHEN and CDR2 SYDVKM. Losses at the gene ends were 4 bases for V and 2 bases for J; bases not matched to a gene: 6. The CDR3 has 16 amino acids. CDR3 coding DNA: TGTGCCAGCAGTTCAGGGACAGGGAGTCGCAATCAGCCCCAGCATTTT. This gives the protein CASSSGTGSRNQPQHF.

This clonotype was seen many times. This may be a read error, as it is one base from a much larger clone. The CDR3 protein is CASSRYRGSGELFF. For the CDR3, the DNA is TGTGCCAGCAGCCGGTACAGGGGGAGCGGGGAGCTGTTTTTT. The V gene is TRBV11-2, the J gene TRBJ2-2, with 8 bases that match TRBD1. Trimming at V came to 5 bases and at J to 7 bases, leaving 6 bases not matched to a gene. The CDR3 covers 14 residues. Germline loops: CDR1 SGHAT, CDR2 FQNNGV. The full variable domain, completed using reference TRBV11-2 and TRBJ2-2, is EAGVAQSPRYKIIEKRQSVAFWCNPISGHATLYWYQQILGQGPKLLIQFQNNGVVDDSQLPKDRFSAERLKGVDSTLKIQPAKLEDSAVYLCASSRYRGSGELFFGEGSRLTVL.

This chain links TRBV20-1 with TRBJ2-5, with D hard to call. This CDR3 has 12 residues. Trimming took 7 bases from V and 1 from J, leaving 10 bases between them. Germline CDR1 and CDR2: DFQATT and SNEGSKA (reference sequence). CDR3 DNA sequence: TGCAGTGTCACGAGACTCCAAGAGACCCAGTACTTC. Encoded protein: CSVTRLQETQYF.